Included here is one T cell receptor beta chain sequence, with context. Sequencing was performed with immunoSEQ multiplex PCR; in TCRdb, only in-frame clones are kept and a portion is missing. The table shows some 72,000 clones, with around nine tenths occurring only once. The data were obtained in a study of blood T cell repertoires in COVID-19. Study at large: Acute-phase and convalescent COVID-19 samples originated in the United States, Italy and Spain. PBMCs, B-cell-depleted T cells, or T cells provided the cDNA or gDNA that made up the material.

Germline assignment: CDR1 SGHAT and CDR2 FQNNGV. The CDR3 extends over 15 amino acids. Trimming left V 10 bases short and J 0 bases short, with 17 bases between. The TCR originated in a man aged 45-65 years with active COVID-19. The gene calls are TRBV11-2 and TRBJ2-3, with a tentative D call TRBD2 (6 bases). Source material: peripheral blood. CDR3 protein: CATLGVGTSTDTQYF. CDR3 nucleotides: TGTGCCACTTTGGGAGTGGGGACTAGCACAGATACGCAGTATTTT.